These 11 T cell receptor beta chains originate from one sample sequenced in a study of T-cell memory formation after mild COVID-19. MiXCR was run by TCRdb on the 5' RACE reads, yielding one entry per CDR3 protein. The sample carries 250,000 to 300,000 distinct CDR3 sequences, over 15% recorded once. The sequenced material came from PBMCs or a T cell subset sorted from them (not recorded which). The receptors derive from a young man who had mild COVID-19 (a few samples of this study predate the infection). Cell type and time point are not known.

This sequence joins TRBV29-1 and TRBJ1-2; D may be TRBD1 (6 bases). The CDR3 spans 11 residues. Per the germline V gene, CDR1 is SQVTM and CDR2 is ANQGSEA. V dropped 4 bases and J dropped 3 bases, with 6 bases sitting between them. The CDR3 bases are TGCAGCGTTGGACAGGACTATGGCTACACCTTC. Translating gives CSVGQDYGYTF. The full variable domain, its missing parts supplied by reference TRBV29-1 and TRBJ1-2, is SAVISQKPSRDICQRGTSLTIQCQVDSQVTMMFWYRQQPGQSLTLIATANQGSEATYESGFVIDKFPISRPNLTFSTLTVSNMSPEDSSIYLCSVGQDYGYTFGSGTRLTVV.

This clonotype has a handful of counts. This chain links TRBV4-3 with TRBJ2-5; 10 bases line up with TRBD2. Germline CDR1 reads LGHNA; CDR2 reads YSLEER. The CDR3 spans 17 residues. Trimming took 0 bases from V and 4 from J; bases not matched to a gene: 8. The CDR3 protein is CASSQDRTSGVGETQYF. The CDR3 DNA follows: TGCGCCAGCAGCCAAGATAGAACTAGCGGGGTGGGAGAGACCCAGTACTTC.

The chain carries TRBV4-3 and TRBJ2-5, with TRBD2 matching 7 bases. The CDR3 runs 15 residues. From germline, CDR1 is LGHNA and CDR2 YSLEER. Trimming at V came to 0 bases and at J to 5 bases, leaving 6 bases not matched to a gene. The CDR3 reads CASSQDGLGGETQYF. The CDR3 coding sequence is TGCGCCAGCAGCCAAGACGGACTGGGGGGGGAGACCCAGTACTTC.

The CDR3 is CASSSERGAGELFF. The CDR3 DNA reads as TGTGCCAGCAGCTCCGAGCGGGGTGCCGGGGAGCTGTTTTTT. The V call is TRBV7-3, the J call TRBJ2-2; 7 bases line up with TRBD2. CDR3 length: 14 residues. Germline trimming cut 4 bases from V and 6 bases from J; bases unmatched to any gene: 5. Germline CDR1 is SGHTA and CDR2 is FQGTGA.

At least ten counts were recorded for this clonotype. This sequence joins TRBV6-4 and TRBJ2-1; 7 bases align to TRBD1. In germline, CDR1 is MRHNA, CDR2 SNTAGT. The CDR3 totals 15 residues. Losses at the gene ends were 2 bases for V and 4 bases for J; bases not matched to a gene: 5. CDR3 nucleotides: TGTGCCAGCAGTGACACCACAGGGGCGTACAATGAGCAGTTCTTC. Residues: CASSDTTGAYNEQFF.

The V and J genes are TRBV20-1 and TRBJ2-5; 11 bases are shared with TRBD1. The junction had 7 bases not matched to a gene; V was cut back by 7 bases and J by 6 bases. The V gene's germline CDR1 is DFQATT and CDR2 SNEGSKA (reference sequence). The length of the CDR3 is 13 residues. The DNA of the CDR3 is TGCAGTGTCCCGGACAGGGGGCACAAGACCCAGTACTTC. Translated: CSVPDRGHKTQYF.

This clonotype was detected only a few times. V usage is TRBV7-3 and J usage is TRBJ2-1, with a possible D match to TRBD1 (5 bases). Per germline, CDR1 SGHTA and CDR2 FQGTGA. Trimming shortened V by 1 base and J by 4 bases, and 14 bases separated the two germline ends. The CDR3 length is 16 residues. For the CDR3, the DNA is TGTGCCAGCAGCTTAAGTCGGGTGGCAGGGTACAATGAGCAGTTCTTC. Protein: CASSLSRVAGYNEQFF.

The chain links TRBV10-3 to TRBJ2-7; tentative D call: TRBD2 (5 bases). Trimming took off 9 bases at V and 3 bases at J, with 15 bases between the two ends. Germline V gene lookup returns CDR1 ENHRY and CDR2 SYGVKD. The CDR3 is 13 residues long. CDR3 in amino acids: CAMSPGKDYEQYV. In DNA, the CDR3 is TGTGCCATGAGCCCGGGAAAAGACTACGAGCAGTACGTC.

This clonotype was recorded many times. The V and J genes are TRBV5-1 and TRBJ2-7; 7 bases align to TRBD1. The length of the CDR3 is 16 residues. V shed 4 bases and J 5 bases; nucleotides not matched to a gene: 15. CDR1 and CDR2 from the germline V gene are SGHRS and YFSETQ. Here the CDR3 reads CASSPFTGVGENEQYF. CDR3 bases: TGCGCCAGCAGCCCGTTCACAGGGGTCGGTGAGAACGAGCAGTACTTC.

This clonotype was seen only a few times. The rearrangement joins TRBV7-8 to TRBJ1-1; the D is unclear. The CDR3 has 15 residues. V lost 5 bases and J 2 bases, leaving 15 bases between the germline ends. Germline lookup yields CDR1 SGHVS and CDR2 FQNEAQ. CDR3 nucleotides: TGTGCCAGCAGCCCCAGGACGGGCCTCAACACTGAAGCTTTCTTT. Translated: CASSPRTGLNTEAFF.

This clonotype appeared a few times. The chain uses TRBV7-2 and TRBJ2-3; D is perhaps TRBD1 (6 bases). Trimming shortened V by 5 bases and J by 1 base, and 13 bases separated the two germline ends. Looked up from germline, CDR1 is SGHTA and CDR2 is FQGNSA. The CDR3 spans 15 residues. The chain's CDR3 is CASSPRQDGTDTQYF. CDR3 in DNA: TGTGCCAGCAGCCCCAGACAGGATGGCACAGATACGCAGTATTTT.